The rows below give T cell receptor beta chains drawn from one sample of a study of human T cells and chemical hapten exposure. From the RACE reads, TCRdb called clonotypes with MiXCR, one entry per CDR3 protein. The sample has 300,000 to 350,000 distinct CDR3 sequences, roughly 6.9% seen once. Sequencing was performed on whole blood, taken in connection with sensitization to the hapten diphenylcyclopropenone (DPC). The source is a woman between 18 and 29 years old with alopecia areata. Some clones in this sample may be carry-over from other donors' samples. Each CDR3 is given with its conserved first and last residue. D genes are given only for firm matches. Only some rows state a clone size, as once, few, many or a class for expanded clones.

size	D	V	J	CDR3	DNA
many	TRBD1	TRBV12-3/TRBV12-4	TRBJ1-4	CASSLDRLNEKLFF	TGTGCCAGCAGCCTGGACAGGCTGAATGAAAAACTGTTTTTT
many	TRBD1	TRBV2	TRBJ2-3	CASSIGTASTDTQYF	TGTGCCAGCAGTATAGGGACAGCAAGCACAGATACGCAGTATTTT
few	.	TRBV7-9	TRBJ2-7	CASSLPYTGQVVEQYF	TGTGCCAGCAGCTTGCCCTATACGGGGCAGGTAGTTGAGCAGTACTTC
many	.	TRBV5-1	TRBJ2-3	CASTTGFSTDTQYF	TGCGCCAGCACCACCGGCTTTAGCACAGATACGCAGTATTTT
many	TRBD2	TRBV3-1	TRBJ2-1	CASSRTSVGEQFF	TGTGCCAGCAGCCGGACTAGCGTAGGTGAGCAGTTCTTC
few	TRBD1	TRBV18	TRBJ1-5	CASSRGQGDNQPQHF	TGTGCCAGCTCGCGGGGACAGGGCGACAATCAGCCCCAGCATTTT
many	.	TRBV7-2	TRBJ2-5	CASSPRAAQETQYF	TGTGCCAGCAGCCCGAGGGCGGCCCAAGAGACCCAGTACTTC
.	TRBD1	TRBV2	TRBJ2-3	CASTGWQGVGTDTQYF	TGTGCCAGCACGGGGTGGCAGGGGGTAGGCACAGATACGCAGTATTTT
few	.	TRBV28	TRBJ2-3	CASSFHVYQSTDTQYF	TGTGCCAGCAGTTTTCACGTTTACCAATCCACAGATACGCAGTATTTT
few	.	TRBV24-1	TRBJ2-2	CATSDAGTSNTGELFF	TGTGCCACCAGTGATGCCGGGACATCGAACACCGGGGAGCTGTTTTTT
many	.	TRBV6-2/TRBV6-3	TRBJ2-7	CASTTYLDWNLYEQYF	TGTGCCAGCACTACTTACCTTGACTGGAATCTCTACGAGCAGTACTTC
few	.	TRBV6-5	TRBJ2-6	CASHRGKSSGANVLTF	TGTGCCAGTCACCGGGGCAAAAGCTCTGGGGCCAACGTCCTGACTTTC
.	.	TRBV5-5	TRBJ2-7	CASSLWTDSYEQYF	TGTGCCAGCAGCTTGTGGACAGATAGCTACGAGCAGTACTTC